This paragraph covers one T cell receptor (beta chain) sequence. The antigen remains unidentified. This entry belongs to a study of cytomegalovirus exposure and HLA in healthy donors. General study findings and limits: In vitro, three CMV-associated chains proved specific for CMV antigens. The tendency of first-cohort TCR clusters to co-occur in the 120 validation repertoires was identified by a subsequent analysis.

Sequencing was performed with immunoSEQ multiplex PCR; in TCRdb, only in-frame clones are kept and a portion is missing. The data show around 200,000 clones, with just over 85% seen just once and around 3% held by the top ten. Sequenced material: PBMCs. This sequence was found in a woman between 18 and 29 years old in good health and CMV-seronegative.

CDR3 protein: CASSWTSGSGDTQYF. The CDR3 nucleotides read TGCGCCAGCAGTTGGACTAGCGGGAGTGGAGATACGCAGTATTTT. The chain recombines TRBV10-2 with TRBJ2-3, with 13 bases fitting TRBD2. Germline V gene lookup returns CDR1 WSHSY and CDR2 SAAADI. This CDR3 has 15 amino acids. Losses at the gene ends were 5 bases for V and 5 bases for J; bases not matched to a gene: 4.